These 29 T cell receptor beta chains share one sample of origin, sequenced in a study of response to subunit inactivated influenza vaccine (dated by TCRdb to the late 2010s). In light of the paper, this sample's time point label describes: more than 35 days after influenza vaccine administration. To prepare the library, RT-PCR was applied. The listed sequencing device is Illumina HiSeq 2500. TCRdb redid the processing of the public reads, applying fastp at Q25 and MiXCR, and retained in-frame beta chains. Each CDR3 protein gets just one entry, which takes the most common genes and DNA from the rows behind it. In this sample the table shows about 530,000 distinct CDR3 sequences, 13% of which occur a single time. Approximately 14% of the sample is taken by the ten largest. The source was PBMCs from blood, collected 45 days after vaccination. Receptors were obtained from a man aged 50 to 60 who received an inactivated influenza vaccine. Donor details come from another sample of the same person, matched by shared clones.

The CDR3 sequence: CSAAKRTDTEAFF. The CDR3 DNA sequence: TGCAGCGCCGCAAAAAGGACCGACACTGAAGCTTTCTTT. V and J are TRBV29-1 and TRBJ1-1; D unclear. CDR1 SQVTM and CDR2 ANQGSEA come from the germline V gene. The length of the CDR3 is 13 residues. Deletions cut 7 bases from V and 3 bases from J, with 15 bases between. Full variable domain (remainder filled in from reference TRBV29-1 and TRBJ1-1): SAVISQKPSRDICQRGTSLTIQCQVDSQVTMMFWYRQQPGQSLTLIATANQGSEATYESGFVIDKFPISRPNLTFSTLTVSNMSPEDSSIYLCSAAKRTDTEAFFGQGTRLTVV.

The chain is built from TRBV7-2 and TRBJ2-5; either TRBD1 or TRBD2 may supply D (5 bases each). This CDR3 comprises 13 residues. Trimming pared 7 bases from V and 3 bases from J, leaving 12 bases between. Germline V lookup: CDR1 SGHTA, CDR2 FQGNSA. The CDR3 DNA is TGTGCCAGCACAGAACGGGGCAAAGAGACCCAGTACTTC. Encoded protein: CASTERGKETQYF.

This clonotype was picked up many times. V and J are TRBV6-2 or TRBV6-3 and TRBJ2-3; TRBD1 is a possible D gene (5 bases). Deletions cut 6 bases from V and 4 bases from J, with 20 bases between. CDR3 length: 16 residues. Germline CDR1 is MNHEY and CDR2 is SVGEGT. CDR3 sequence reads: CASRSPTATGADTQYF. The CDR3 nucleotides read TGTGCCAGCAGATCGCCGACAGCGACGGGCGCAGATACGCAGTATTTT.

The J gene is TRBJ2-2, the V gene TRBV12-3 or TRBV12-4, with D possibly TRBD2 on 5 matching bases. The V end was cut by 7 bases, the J end by 4 bases, with 10 bases between. This CDR3 has 13 amino acids. CDR3 residues: CASMRAFTGELFF. The CDR3 coding sequence is TGTGCCAGCATGAGGGCTTTCACCGGGGAGCTGTTTTTT.

V and J are TRBV3-1 and TRBJ1-3, with D perhaps TRBD1 (5 bases). Trimming stripped 4 bases from V and 3 bases from J, with 10 bases between. The CDR3 runs 14 residues. Germline V gene lookup returns CDR1 LGHDT and CDR2 YNNKEL (reference sequence). CDR3 amino acids: CASSPRGGGNTIYF. The CDR3 DNA is TGTGCCAGCAGCCCCCGGGGCGGTGGAAACACCATATATTTT.

This clonotype was detected ten times or more. The chain combines TRBV5-1 with TRBJ2-5; D might be TRBD2 (7 bases). V was trimmed by 4 bases and J by 1 base, leaving 23 bases between them. CDR1 is SGHRS and CDR2 is YFSETQ in the germline V gene. This CDR3 region has 18 residues. This chain's CDR3 is CASSETGFLGGPQETQYF. Written as DNA, the CDR3 is TGCGCCAGCAGCGAGACAGGTTTCCTCGGGGGGCCCCAAGAGACCCAGTACTTC.

V usage is TRBV28 and J usage is TRBJ2-1; a weak D match, TRBD2 (7 bases). The CDR3 is made up of 16 amino acids. CDR1 is MDHEN and CDR2 is SYDVKM in the germline V gene. V lost 7 bases and J lost 7, with 23 bases in between. DNA of the CDR3: TGTGCCAGCACCGCCGGGGGGCATGGGTTCTGGAATGAGCAGTTCTTC. Amino acids: CASTAGGHGFWNEQFF.

Notes on this clonotype: Being one base from a much bigger clone, this may be a read error. The V gene is TRBV9, the J gene TRBJ2-6; D remains unclear. The CDR3 length is 15 residues. Germline assignment: CDR1 SGDLS and CDR2 YYNGEE. The CDR3 is CASSVVGASAKVLTF. CDR3 DNA: TGTGCCAGCAGCGTAGTGGGCGCTTCGGCCAAGGTCCTGACTTTC.

Ten or more counts support this clonotype. The chain is built from TRBV5-1 and TRBJ2-7; no firm D call. This CDR3 has 13 residues. V shed 0 bases and J shed 4 bases, with 8 bases lying between them. Germline V gene sequence: CDR1 SGHRS, CDR2 YFSETQ. The CDR3 bases are TGCGCCAGCAGCTTGGTGGCGGATTACGAGCAGTACTTC. This gives the protein CASSLVADYEQYF.

There are a few counts of this clonotype. This chain uses TRBV24-1 with TRBJ1-5; possible D gene TRBD1, 6 bases. Germline V CDR1 and CDR2: KGHDR, SFDVKD. This CDR3 spans 14 amino acids. V lost 5 bases and J lost 4, with 11 bases in between. CDR3 amino acids: CATSGGTQNQPQHF. As DNA, the CDR3 is TGTGCCACCAGTGGCGGGACACAAAATCAGCCCCAGCATTTT.

The chain combines TRBV11-1 with TRBJ2-1, with 14 positions matching TRBD2. The V and J ends lost 6 bases and 9 bases, in that order; junction bases with no gene match: 10. The V gene's germline CDR1 is SGHAT and CDR2 FQDESV (reference sequence). There are 16 residues in the CDR3. CDR3 bases: TGTGCCAGCAGACCGGGACTAGCGGGAGTTAAGGGTGAGCAGTTCTTC. It codes for CASRPGLAGVKGEQFF.

This clonotype has a handful of counts. The chain is built from TRBV4-1 and TRBJ1-4, with D uncertain. The CDR3 sequence is 12 residues long. The V and J ends lost 8 bases and 7 bases respectively, with 11 bases between them. CDR1 is MGHRA, CDR2 YSYEKL, per germline. For the CDR3, the DNA is TGCGCCAGCTACCCCAGTACTGAAAAACTGTTTTTT. Its protein product is CASYPSTEKLFF.

This clonotype was counted a few times. This chain connects TRBV9 to TRBJ2-3; 12 bases map to TRBD2. Germline values: CDR1 SGDLS, CDR2 YYNGEE. Unmatched junction bases numbered 3, after V lost 0 bases and J lost 4 bases. This CDR3 region has 16 residues. CDR3 protein: CASSVALAGGADTQYF. The CDR3 DNA is TGTGCCAGCAGCGTAGCACTAGCGGGAGGTGCAGATACGCAGTATTTT.

This clonotype was seen a handful of times. The chain carries TRBV4-2 and TRBJ2-3; D is unclear. CDR1 and CDR2 (germline): LGHNA, YNFKEQ. This CDR3 contains 15 residues. Between the trimmed V and J ends, which lost 0 bases and 1 base, there was a span of 8 bases. In nucleotides, the CDR3 is TGTGCCAGCAGCCAAGATCCGGCTGGCACAGATACGCAGTATTTT. Translating gives CASSQDPAGTDTQYF.

This clonotype appeared a few times. The J gene is TRBJ2-3, the V gene TRBV4-2, with D perhaps matching TRBD2 (6 bases). CDR3 size: 16 residues. V was shortened by 1 base and J by 3 bases, with 14 bases between the two germline ends. Germline V gene data show CDR1 as LGHNA and CDR2 as YNFKEQ. The CDR3 region has the DNA TGTGCCAGCAGCCAAGTCAGCGCGGGGTATACAGATACGCAGTATTTT. Its protein product is CASSQVSAGYTDTQYF.

V and J are TRBV7-9 and TRBJ2-6, with TRBD1 as a possible D gene (6 bases). CDR3 length equals 17 residues. V gave up 5 bases and J gave up 0 bases, with 14 bases separating them. CDR1 is SEHNR and CDR2 is FQNEAQ in the germline V gene (reference sequence). For the CDR3, the DNA is TGTGCCAGCAGCCCCCCCGGACAGAGCTCTGGGGCCAACGTCCTGACTTTC. Protein sequence: CASSPPGQSSGANVLTF.

This clonotype has only a few counts. CDR3 sequence reads: CASSPPTGFLSTGELFF. The CDR3 nucleotides read TGTGCCAGCAGTCCCCCGACAGGTTTTCTGAGCACCGGGGAGCTGTTTTTT. The gene calls are TRBV12-3 or TRBV12-4 and TRBJ2-2; a weak D match, TRBD1 (6 bases). The CDR3 extends over 17 amino acids. Trimming removed 5 bases from V and 4 bases from J, with 20 bases in between.

On this clonotype itself: At one end the junction does not follow the germline gene, possibly because of a read error. J is TRBJ2-3 and V is TRBV28, with TRBD2 matching over 11 bases. The CDR3 contains 16 residues. Germline-derived CDR1 and CDR2 are MDHEN and SYDVKM. The CDR3 DNA reads TGTGCCAGCAGTTTCGAGACTAGCGGGATGTCAGATACGCACTATTTT. It is translated as CASSFETSGMSDTHYF.

This sequence joins TRBV6-4 and TRBJ2-4; possibly TRBD1 for D (8 bases). CDR1 and CDR2 from the germline V gene are MRHNA and SNTAGT. The V end lost 2 bases, the J end lost 3 bases, and 23 bases lay between the germline ends. This CDR3 has 19 residues. CDR3 residues: CASSDPTGGEFTSKNIQYF. CDR3 bases: TGTGCCAGCAGTGACCCCACAGGGGGGGAATTTACAAGCAAAAACATTCAGTACTTC.

This clonotype was counted a few times. The chain joins TRBV7-2 to TRBJ2-1, with D possibly called TRBD1 or TRBD2 (5 bases each). The length of the CDR3 is 15 residues. Trimming took 4 bases from V and 11 from J, leaving 21 bases between them. Germline V lookup: CDR1 SGHTA, CDR2 FQGNSA. DNA of the CDR3: TGTGCCAGCAGCTCCCCGACAGTTTCTCGGGGTAAGCAGTTCTTC. It is translated as CASSSPTVSRGKQFF.

This clonotype was seen a handful of times. CDR3 loop: CSVAIGGGETQYF. In DNA, the CDR3 is TGCAGCGTTGCTATAGGGGGCGGAGAGACCCAGTACTTC. The rearrangement joins TRBV29-1 to TRBJ2-5; 7 nucleotides line up with TRBD1. The CDR3 consists of 13 residues. CDR1 SQVTM and CDR2 ANQGSEA come from the germline V gene. V was clipped by 4 bases and J by 4 bases; unmatched bases: 6.

This chain links TRBV15 with TRBJ2-7; 9 bases fit TRBD1. J lost 3 bases, V lost 3 bases, and 6 bases had no gene match. Germline V gene sequence: CDR1 LNHNV, CDR2 YYDKDF (reference sequence). The CDR3 has 15 amino acids. CDR3 DNA sequence: TGTGCCACCAGCAGTCTTGGGGGACAGGGCTACGAGCAGTACTTC. It translates to CATSSLGGQGYEQYF.

The V call is TRBV27, the J call TRBJ2-7; a weak D match, TRBD1 (5 bases). V was trimmed by 1 base and J by 2 bases, leaving 9 bases between them. The CDR3 runs 14 residues. In germline, CDR1 is MNHEY, CDR2 SMNVEV (reference sequence). CDR3: CASSLWGRTYEQYF. The CDR3 DNA reads TGTGCCAGCAGTTTATGGGGCAGGACCTACGAGCAGTACTTC.

This clonotype was seen many times. The chain combines TRBV6-5 with TRBJ2-7, with D perhaps TRBD1 (6 bases). Trimming took 5 bases from V and 6 from J, leaving 11 bases between them. The germline V gene encodes CDR1 MNHEY and CDR2 SVGAGI. This CDR3 spans 12 amino acids. CDR3 in amino acids: CASSPGVGEQYF. The CDR3 coding sequence is TGTGCCAGCAGTCCAGGGGTTGGCGAGCAGTACTTC.

This clonotype was found once. A much larger clone differs from this one at a single base, so this may be a read error. This chain uses TRBV4-3 with TRBJ2-5; D assignment may be TRBD1 or TRBD2 (5 bases each). From germline, CDR1 is LGHNA and CDR2 YSLEER. CDR3 length: 16 residues. Trimming shortened V by 1 base and J by 5 bases, and 17 bases separated the two germline ends. CDR3 coding DNA: TGCGCCAGCAGCCAAGTACGGGGACCGGGTGTCGAGACCCAGTACTTC. Encoded protein: CASSQVRGPGVETQYF.

The gene calls are TRBV5-4 and TRBJ2-3; no clear D. CDR3 size: 12 residues. Germline CDR1 SGHNT, CDR2 YYREEE (reference sequence). V lost 5 bases and J lost 2, with 6 bases in between. The DNA of the CDR3 is TGTGCCAGCAGGGGGTTCACAGATACGCAGTATTTT. Translated: CASRGFTDTQYF.

The chain joins TRBV20-1 to TRBJ1-4, with D possibly being TRBD1 (5 bases). CDR3 length: 15 residues. Trimming pared 2 bases from V and 0 bases from J, leaving 10 bases between. Germline CDR1 is DFQATT and CDR2 is SNEGSKA (reference sequence). DNA of the CDR3: TGCAGTGCTAGATTCCCGACAGCAACTAATGAAAAACTGTTTTTT. It translates to CSARFPTATNEKLFF.

This clonotype has just a few counts. The chain recombines TRBV12-3 or TRBV12-4 with TRBJ1-2; D gene uncertain. The CDR3 has 12 residues. The ends were cut back, 10 bases at V and 3 bases at J, with 12 bases in the middle. The CDR3 DNA is TGTGCCACCAGGTTAGGCGACTATGGCTACACCTTC. Residues: CATRLGDYGYTF.

This clonotype showed up just a few times. The chain is built from TRBV7-6 and TRBJ2-7; 9 positions match TRBD2. Germline CDR1 reads SGHVS; CDR2 reads FNYEAQ. The CDR3 is 15 amino acids. The V segment lost 5 bases and the J segment 3 bases; nucleotides outside the gene matches: 8. Here the CDR3 reads CASSPATAGGYEQYF. In DNA form, the CDR3 reads TGTGCCAGCAGCCCGGCGACAGCGGGAGGCTACGAGCAGTACTTC.